This T cell receptor (beta chain) was observed in a study of blood T cell repertoires in COVID-19. Study details: COVID-19 samples from acute and convalescent phases originated in the United States, Italy and Spain. T cells, B-cell-depleted T cells, or PBMCs provided the cDNA or gDNA that served as material.

The CDR3 has 16 amino acids. Germline lookup yields CDR1 SQVTM and CDR2 ANQGSEA. Trimming at V came to 6 bases and at J to 4 bases, leaving 12 bases not matched to a gene. Source study methods: Amplification with reference gene primers provided the estimates of nucleated cell counts. Using immunoSEQ multiplex PCR, the repertoire was profiled, and TCRdb retains in-frame clones only, with some absent. Clone size and the V and J calls come from that table; the DNA yielded D and trimming. The sample records 95,000 to 150,000 clones, around 78% being singletons. J is TRBJ2-5 and V is TRBV29-1; TRBD2 agrees at 12 bases. Specimen: peripheral blood. This TCR came from a man between 65 and 85 years old with acute or convalescent COVID-19. The DNA of the CDR3 is TGCAGCGTCGCACTTACTAGCGGGGGGCCGGGAGAGACCCAGTACTTC. It translates to CSVALTSGGPGETQYF.